Shown below are 25 T cell receptor beta chains from a single sample sequenced in a study of beta chain features in type 1 diabetes. TCRB transcripts that were expressed got sequenced, as all of the isolated RNA had been reverse transcribed. The table came from immunoSEQ multiplex PCR; TCRdb's copy has only in-frame clones and leaves some out. The data show about 410,000 clones, 11% to 15% seen once. The source material was naive CD4+ T cells from blood. Every receptor here comes from a man aged 25-45 years in good health.

This chain uses TRBV5-6 with TRBJ1-2, with TRBD1 matching 7 bases. CDR3 size: 13 residues. CDR1 is SGHDT and CDR2 is YYEEEE in the germline V gene. Trimming cost V 3 bases and J 3 bases; bases outside gene matches: 2. The chain's CDR3 is CASSSDRHYGYTF. The CDR3 DNA is TGTGCCAGCAGCTCGGACAGGCACTATGGCTACACCTTC. Full variable domain (rest looked up from reference TRBV5-6 and TRBJ1-2): DAGVTQSPTHLIKTRGQQVTLRCSPKSGHDTVSWYQQALGQGPQFIFQYYEEEERQRGNFPDRFSGHQFPNYSSELNVNALLLGDSALYLCASSSDRHYGYTFGSGTRLTVV.

The table lists this clone with a few counts. This rearrangement joins TRBV30 to TRBJ2-1; possible D gene TRBD2, 6 bases. Germline assignment: CDR1 GTSNPN and CDR2 SVGIG (reference sequence). The CDR3 is 17 residues long. V lost 0 bases and J 7 bases, leaving 22 bases between the germline ends. The CDR3, as DNA: TGTGCCTGGAGTGTAGTTCTTTCGGCCTCGGGGAGGAATGAGCAGTTCTTC. Protein product: CAWSVVLSASGRNEQFF.

This clone was counted a few times. V usage is TRBV7-3 and J usage is TRBJ2-3; 7 bases match TRBD2. Germline lookup yields CDR1 SGHTA and CDR2 FQGTGA. The CDR3 runs to 17 residues. V was pared by 0 bases and J by 6 bases, with 12 bases of the junction left unmatched. The CDR3 is CASSLTRSSGPTDTQYF. In DNA form, the CDR3 reads TGTGCCAGCAGCTTAACCCGGAGTAGCGGGCCAACCGATACGCAGTATTTT.

The V gene is TRBV9, the J gene TRBJ2-5; TRBD1 agrees at 7 bases. V lost 3 bases, J lost 0 bases, and 5 bases stayed unmatched. Germline V lookup: CDR1 SGDLS, CDR2 YYNGEE. The CDR3 is 15 residues long. The CDR3 DNA is TGTGCCAGCAGCGCCCAAGGGACAGACCAAGAGACCCAGTACTTC. This translates into CASSAQGTDQETQYF.

The chain combines TRBV10-3 with TRBJ2-3, with TRBD2 identical over 7 bases. The V gene's germline CDR1 is ENHRY and CDR2 SYGVKD. CDR3 length equals 13 residues. Unmatched junction bases numbered 5, after V lost 10 bases and J lost 1 base. Here the CDR3 reads CATIAGRTDTQYF. The DNA for the CDR3 is TGTGCCACGATAGCGGGCCGCACAGATACGCAGTATTTT.

This clone has a handful of counts. The chain has TRBV5-4 and TRBJ2-1, with 12 bases matching TRBD2. Trimming removed 4 bases from V and 7 bases from J; junction bases left unmatched: 6. This CDR3 is built from 15 residues. CDR1 is SGHNT and CDR2 is YYREEE in the germline V gene (reference sequence). CDR3 coding DNA: TGTGCCAGCAGCCATGGACTAGCGGGAATGAATGAGCAGTTCTTC. Translation: CASSHGLAGMNEQFF. The full variable domain, with the rest looked up from reference TRBV5-4 and TRBJ2-1, is ETGVTQSPTHLIKTRGQQVTLRCSSQSGHNTVSWYQQALGQGPQFIFQYYREEENGRGNFPPRFSGLQFPNYSSELNVNALELDDSALYLCASSHGLAGMNEQFFGPGTRLTVL.

This clone was detected a few times. J is TRBJ2-1 and V is TRBV19; TRBD1 might be the D (6 bases). CDR3 size: 16 residues. Looked up from germline, CDR1 is LNHDA and CDR2 is SQIVND (reference sequence). Between the trimmed V and J ends, which lost 2 bases and 6 bases, there was a span of 17 bases. This CDR3 reads CASSIRPGQISNEQFF. DNA of the CDR3: TGTGCCAGTAGTATACGCCCGGGACAAATTTCCAATGAGCAGTTCTTC.

The CDR3 is CASSEGTGPHYGYTF. CDR3 in DNA: TGTGCCAGCAGTGAAGGGACCGGCCCGCACTATGGCTACACCTTC. The gene calls are TRBV6-1 and TRBJ1-2, with D uncertain. Trimming stripped 1 base from V and 3 bases from J, with 12 bases between. CDR1 and CDR2 from the germline V gene are MNHNS and SASEGT. CDR3 length: 15 residues.

This chain joins TRBV9 and TRBJ2-2, with D uncertain. Germline V gene lookup returns CDR1 SGDLS and CDR2 YYNGEE. Trimming pared 0 bases from V and 5 bases from J, leaving 5 bases between. The length of the CDR3 is 13 residues. The CDR3 sequence: CASSVVATGELFF. CDR3 nucleotide sequence: TGTGCCAGCAGCGTAGTGGCTACCGGGGAGCTGTTTTTT.

This clone was recorded a few times. The chain employs TRBV10-3 and TRBJ2-3; D not certain. The germline V gene has CDR1 ENHRY and CDR2 SYGVKD. V lost 0 bases and J lost 0, with 7 bases in between. The CDR3 is 15 residues long. For the CDR3, the DNA is TGTGCCATCAGTGAGTCAGTGAGTAGCACAGATACGCAGTATTTT. This codes for CAISESVSSTDTQYF.

This chain joins TRBV15 and TRBJ2-7; D is ambiguous. Germline V gene sequence: CDR1 LNHNV, CDR2 YYDKDF (reference sequence). The CDR3 is 16 residues long. V lost 0 bases to trimming and J lost 0 bases, with 12 bases between them. This CDR3 is CATSRDKAVSSYEQYF. In DNA form, the CDR3 reads TGTGCCACCAGCAGAGATAAGGCCGTTAGCTCCTACGAGCAGTACTTC.

This clone was picked up a small number of times. The chain links TRBV7-2 to TRBJ2-1; D is unclear. The CDR3 loop spans 13 amino acids. V gave up 4 bases and J gave up 4 bases, with 8 bases separating them. From germline, CDR1 is SGHTA and CDR2 FQGNSA. CDR3 sequence: CASSWGIYNEQFF. CDR3 DNA: TGTGCCAGCAGCTGGGGAATTTACAATGAGCAGTTCTTC.

This clone was detected only a few times. The chain has TRBV4-3 and TRBJ1-1; TRBD1 is a possible D gene (5 bases). CDR3 size: 17 residues. V dropped 1 base and J dropped 1 base, with 16 bases sitting between them. Germline V lookup: CDR1 LGHNA, CDR2 YSLEER. In nucleotides, the CDR3 is TGCGCCAGCAGCCAAGCTCCTCCCTGGGGCGAGAACACTGAAGCTTTCTTT. It codes for CASSQAPPWGENTEAFF.

The rearrangement uses TRBV21-1 and TRBJ2-5; the DNA was not compared with TRBD2, the D call given in the table. TRBV21-1 is deemed a pseudogene. The CDR3 runs to 16 residues. CDR3 in amino acids: CASSKSPGNSKETQYF. CDR3 bases: TGTGCCAGCAGCAAATCCCCCGGTAATTCGAAAGAGACCCAGTACTTC.

The chain couples TRBV10-3 to TRBJ1-5, with D tentatively TRBD1 (5 bases). The CDR3 covers 17 residues. V dropped 0 bases and J dropped 7 bases, with 19 bases sitting between them. Germline CDR1 is ENHRY and CDR2 is SYGVKD. CDR3 region: CAISESWGPSQEQPQHF. The CDR3 DNA follows: TGTGCCATCAGTGAGTCGTGGGGACCATCCCAGGAGCAGCCCCAGCATTTT.

This clone was recorded at least ten times. The V and J genes are TRBV30 and TRBJ1-2, with D unclear. The CDR3 is 12 amino acids. V lost 7 bases and J 2 bases, leaving 11 bases between the germline ends. CDR1 is GTSNPN, CDR2 SVGIG, per germline (reference sequence). DNA of the CDR3: TGTGCCTTAGGACCGCTCAACTATGGCTACACCTTC. Translated, it gives CALGPLNYGYTF.

The gene calls are TRBV25-1 and TRBJ2-3; 10 bases are a match to TRBD1. The trim removed 3 bases at V and 3 bases at J, leaving 3 bases unmatched. The CDR3 contains 15 residues. Germline V gives CDR1 MGHDK, CDR2 SYGVNS. The CDR3 bases are TGTGCCAGCAGTGAGACAGGGGGCGATACAGATACGCAGTATTTT. Translation: CASSETGGDTDTQYF.

The chain is built from TRBV6-5 and TRBJ1-1; no reliable D call. CDR1 and CDR2 from the germline V gene are MNHEY and SVGAGI. The CDR3 consists of 14 residues. V gave up 2 bases and J gave up 0 bases, with 7 bases separating them. CDR3 bases: TGTGCCAGCAGTTACAAGAGGTTGAACACTGAAGCTTTCTTT. Translating it yields CASSYKRLNTEAFF.

This clone was picked up a small number of times. The chain is built from TRBV14 and TRBJ1-3; TRBD1 matches at 7 bases. Germline V gene sequence: CDR1 SGHDN, CDR2 FVKESK. J gave up 2 bases and V 0 bases, and 13 bases lay outside the gene matches. The CDR3 length is 19 residues. In DNA form, the CDR3 reads TGTGCCAGCAGCCAAGATCGACAGGGCCTCCTTGGTGCTGGAAACACCATATATTTT. This translates into CASSQDRQGLLGAGNTIYF. The full variable domain, rest sourced from reference TRBV14 and TRBJ1-3, is EAGVTQFPSHSVIEKGQTVTLRCDPISGHDNLYWYRRVMGKEIKFLLHFVKESKQDESGMPNNRFLAERTGGTYSTLKVQPAELEDSGVYFCASSQDRQGLLGAGNTIYFGEGSWLTVV.

This chain uses TRBV6-5 with TRBJ2-5; D is ambiguous. CDR1 and CDR2 (germline): MNHEY, SVGAGI. V lost 0 bases to trimming and J lost 8 bases, with 13 bases between them. The CDR3 sequence is 14 residues long. The CDR3 bases are TGTGCCAGCAGTTACTCGACGTCTTGGCTAACCCAGTACTTC. Its protein is CASSYSTSWLTQYF.

In this sample, this clone turned up a few times. The V call is TRBV2, the J call TRBJ1-6, with D possibly matching TRBD1 (6 bases). The CDR3 loop spans 14 amino acids. Germline V CDR1 and CDR2: SNHLY, FYNNEI. V lost 10 bases and J 8 bases, leaving 18 bases between the germline ends. Here the CDR3 DNA reads TGTGCCACCTCGGGGGCAGGGAGGGATTCACCCCTCCACTTT. Its protein is CATSGAGRDSPLHF.

This clone occurred a few times. The chain employs TRBV30 and TRBJ1-2; D remains unclear. V lost 6 bases, J lost 4 bases, and 12 bases lay in between. This CDR3 is 12 amino acids long. In germline, CDR1 is GTSNPN, CDR2 SVGIG (reference sequence). Here the CDR3 reads CACAFSAYGYTF. The CDR3 DNA reads TGTGCCTGCGCATTCTCGGCCTATGGCTACACCTTC.

This clone was recorded many times. CDR3 region: CAWSVPRVGEKLFF. The DNA of the CDR3 is TGTGCCTGGAGTGTACCCAGGGTCGGTGAAAAACTGTTTTTT. This sequence joins TRBV30 and TRBJ1-4; D possibly corresponds to TRBD1 (5 bases). The CDR3 is made up of 14 amino acids. The V gene lost 0 bases and the J gene lost 7 bases, with 12 bases spanning the gap. Germline values: CDR1 GTSNPN, CDR2 SVGIG (reference sequence).

This clone turned up a few times. The gene calls are TRBV19 and TRBJ2-7; 7 positions agree with TRBD1. Unmatched junction bases numbered 4, after V lost 8 bases and J lost 3 bases. Germline assignment: CDR1 LNHDA and CDR2 SQIVND (reference sequence). This CDR3 has 12 amino acids. CDR3 coding DNA: TGTGCCAGTGGGACAGACTACTACGAGCAGTACTTC. It translates to CASGTDYYEQYF.

The gene calls are TRBV11-2 and TRBJ2-1; maybe TRBD2 (6 bases). Looked up from germline, CDR1 is SGHAT and CDR2 is FQNNGV. The CDR3 consists of 13 residues. The V end was cut by 10 bases, the J end by 2 bases, with 12 bases between. The CDR3 nucleotides are TGTGCCATTGCGGGATTCCCCTACAATGAGCAGTTCTTC. Translated, it gives CAIAGFPYNEQFF. The variable domain in full, completed from reference TRBV11-2 and TRBJ2-1, reads EAGVAQSPRYKIIEKRQSVAFWCNPISGHATLYWYQQILGQGPKLLIQFQNNGVVDDSQLPKDRFSAERLKGVDSTLKIQPAKLEDSAVYLCAIAGFPYNEQFFGPGTRLTVL.